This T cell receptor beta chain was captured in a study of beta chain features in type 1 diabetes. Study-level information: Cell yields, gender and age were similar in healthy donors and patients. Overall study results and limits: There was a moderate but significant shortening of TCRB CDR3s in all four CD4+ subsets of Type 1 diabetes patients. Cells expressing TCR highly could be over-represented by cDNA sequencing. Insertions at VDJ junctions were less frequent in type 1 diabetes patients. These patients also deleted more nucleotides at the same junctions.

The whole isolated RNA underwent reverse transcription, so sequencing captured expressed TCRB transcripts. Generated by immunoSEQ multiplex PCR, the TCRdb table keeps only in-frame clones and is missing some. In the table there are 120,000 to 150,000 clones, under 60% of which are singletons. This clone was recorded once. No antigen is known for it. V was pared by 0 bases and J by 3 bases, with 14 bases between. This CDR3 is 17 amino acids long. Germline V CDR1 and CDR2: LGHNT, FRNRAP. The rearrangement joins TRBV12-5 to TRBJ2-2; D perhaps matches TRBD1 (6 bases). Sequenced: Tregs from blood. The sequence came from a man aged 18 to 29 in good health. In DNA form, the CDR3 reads TGTGCTAGTGGTTTGGTACGGCAGGGGAGATACACCGGGGAGCTGTTTTTT. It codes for CASGLVRQGRYTGELFF. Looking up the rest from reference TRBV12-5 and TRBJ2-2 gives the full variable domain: DARVTQTPRHKVTEMGQEVTMRCQPILGHNTVFWYRQTMMQGLELLAYFRNRAPLDDSGMPKDRFSAEMPDATLATLKIQPSEPRDSAVYFCASGLVRQGRYTGELFFGEGSRLTVL.